The 6 T cell receptor beta chains given below trace back to one sample, sequenced in a study of preoperative IRX-2 immunotherapy in early breast cancer. Only in-frame clones appear in the TCRdb table, and some are missing; sequencing was by immunoSEQ multiplex PCR. This sample has about 23,000 clones, with 85% to 95% found just once. The treatment was: preoperative locoregional IRX-2 cytokine immunotherapy. Here the sequenced sample was tumor tissue, taken after IRX-2 immunotherapy. The receptors were sampled from a human donor with breast cancer.

The rearrangement joins TRBV9 to TRBJ1-4, with a tentative D call TRBD1 (6 bases). CDR1 is SGDLS, CDR2 YYNGEE, per germline. This CDR3 comprises 14 residues. Trimming cost V 0 bases and J 7 bases, with 10 bases left between them. The CDR3 DNA sequence: TGTGCCAGCAGCGTAGAAGGGGGGGGTGAAAAACTGTTTTTT. Residues: CASSVEGGGEKLFF.

The rearrangement joins TRBV10-3 to TRBJ1-1; 7 bases fit TRBD1. V shed 6 bases, J shed 5 bases, and the junction held 9 bases outside the gene matches. The CDR3 loop spans 14 amino acids. The germline V gene has CDR1 ENHRY and CDR2 SYGVKD. The CDR3 loop is CAISPTGMGTEAFF. CDR3 bases: TGTGCCATCAGCCCGACAGGGATGGGGACTGAAGCTTTCTTT.

V and J are TRBV27 and TRBJ2-7; tentative D call: TRBD1 (5 bases). Germline CDR1 MNHEY, CDR2 SMNVEV (reference sequence). The CDR3 has 14 residues. The ends were cut back, 8 bases at V and 1 base at J, with 15 bases in the middle. The CDR3 region is CASSQQTVSYEQYF. The CDR3 coding sequence is TGTGCCAGCTCCCAACAGACAGTTTCCTACGAGCAGTACTTC.

A word on this clone: The junction differs from germline at one of its ends, possibly a read error. This sequence joins TRBV7-7 and TRBJ2-5; D gene ambiguous. Germline CDR1 SSHAT, CDR2 FNYEAQ (reference sequence). This CDR3 comprises 13 residues. The CDR3 loop is CASSRTQKETQYF. The DNA for the CDR3 is TGTGCTAGCAGCCGGACCCAAAAAGAGACCCAGTACTTC.

The rearrangement links TRBV15 to TRBJ2-2; 7 bases agree with TRBD1. In germline, CDR1 is LNHNV, CDR2 YYDKDF (reference sequence). The V segment lost 3 bases and the J segment 5 bases; nucleotides outside the gene matches: 6. The CDR3 is 15 residues long. The CDR3 DNA is TGTGCCACCAGCAGGGACAGGACCATAACCGGGGAGCTGTTTTTT. Translating gives CATSRDRTITGELFF.

This chain joins TRBV7-3 and TRBJ2-5; no clear D. With 0 bases removed from V and 0 bases from J, the gap between germline ends came to 5 bases. The length of the CDR3 is 14 residues. Germline CDR1 SGHTA, CDR2 FQGTGA. CDR3: CASSLTRYQETQYF. CDR3 nucleotides: TGTGCCAGCAGCTTAACCCGGTACCAAGAGACCCAGTACTTC.